This T cell receptor (beta chain) was recorded in a study of T-cell memory formation after mild COVID-19. Whole-study results and caveats: Still unconfirmed is whether the second-wave clones peaking on day 37 recognized SARS-CoV-2. Of the contracting clones, CD4+ ones lay mainly in CM and EM, and CD8+ ones in EMRA.

Barcoded TCR alpha and TCR beta cDNA libraries with UMIs came from 5'RACE using constant-segment primers. TCRdb processed the 5' RACE reads anew with MiXCR; each CDR3 protein has one entry. The table has 400,000 to 550,000 distinct CDR3 sequences, roughly 25% seen once; the top ten hold about an eighth. This CDR3 has 14 amino acids. Germline CDR1 ENHRY, CDR2 SYGVKD. V lost 7 bases and J 5 bases, leaving 17 bases between the germline ends. About this clonotype: Its antigen is still unknown.

The TCR comes from an adult woman who had mild COVID-19 (a few samples of this study predate the infection). Cell type and time point are not known. What was sequenced was PBMCs or a T cell subset sorted from them (not recorded which). V is TRBV10-3 and J is TRBJ1-2, with D perhaps matching TRBD1 (5 bases). DNA of the CDR3: TGTGCCATCAACACGGGATGGGGGACTTATGGCTACACCTTC. It encodes CAINTGWGTYGYTF.